Presented here are 32 T cell receptor beta chains from one specimen sequenced in a study of T cells after yellow fever vaccination. TCRdb re-called the 5' RACE reads through MiXCR, storing one row per CDR3 protein. This table has about 53,000 distinct CDR3 sequences, more than 5.5% appearing once. Source: CD8+ T cells sorted from PBMCs, taken on the day of the first yellow fever vaccination. The receptors shown here come from a young man who received the YFV17D yellow fever vaccine.

This clonotype was picked up a small number of times. The chain carries TRBV6-1 and TRBJ2-1, with D hard to call. The V and J ends lost 6 bases and 6 bases respectively, with 21 bases between them. This CDR3 comprises 16 residues. Germline V lookup: CDR1 MNHNS, CDR2 SASEGT. The CDR3, as DNA: TGTGCCAGCAGGATCTTCGACGGCGGTGGGGTCAATGAGCAGTTCTTC. Its translation is CASRIFDGGGVNEQFF.

The V gene is TRBV7-9, the J gene TRBJ1-2, with no clear D. Germline loops: CDR1 SEHNR, CDR2 FQNEAQ (reference sequence). This CDR3 has 18 amino acids. V lost 4 bases and J lost 0, with 21 bases in between. CDR3 DNA sequence: TGTGCCAGCAGCTCGACAATCTTCGGGCGGCAATCTAACTATGGCTACACCTTC. It encodes CASSSTIFGRQSNYGYTF.

This chain links TRBV4-1 with TRBJ2-5, with 9 bases fitting TRBD2. The CDR3 is 16 residues long. J lost 4 bases, V lost 0 bases, and 6 bases had no gene match. Germline V CDR1 and CDR2: MGHRA, YSYEKL. The CDR3 region has the DNA TGCGCCAGCAGCCAAGATGGGCGGGGGGGCCCAGAGACCCAGTACTTC. It encodes CASSQDGRGGPETQYF.

This clonotype showed up just a few times. This chain's CDR3 is CSVATGANYEQYF. CDR3 in DNA: TGCAGCGTTGCGACAGGGGCGAACTACGAGCAGTACTTC. J is TRBJ2-7 and V is TRBV29-1; 8 bases align to TRBD1. Germline CDR1 reads SQVTM; CDR2 reads ANQGSEA. Trimming removed 4 bases from V and 3 bases from J; junction bases left unmatched: 5. This CDR3 contains 13 residues.

This clonotype was observed a handful of times. CDR3 DNA sequence: TGTGCCAGCAGCCAGTACGAGAACATTTTAGCGACGGGGGCCAACGTCCTGACTTTC. Translated, it gives CASSQYENILATGANVLTF. The chain recombines TRBV7-6 with TRBJ2-6, with a tentative D call TRBD2 (5 bases). V was trimmed by 5 bases and J by 4 bases, leaving 24 bases between them. Looked up from germline, CDR1 is SGHVS and CDR2 is FNYEAQ. The CDR3 runs 19 residues.

The rearrangement links TRBV6-2 or TRBV6-3 to TRBJ2-7, with D possibly being TRBD2 (5 bases). There are 13 residues in the CDR3. Trimming removed 2 bases from V and 6 bases from J, with 11 bases in between. Germline CDR1 is MNHEY and CDR2 is SVGEGT. CDR3 nucleotides: TGTGCCAGCAGTTACGGGTACCGGGGCGAGCAGTACGTC. Its translation is CASSYGYRGEQYV.

This clonotype was found a few times. V and J are TRBV7-9 and TRBJ1-2; D uncertain. Trimming left V 5 bases short and J 1 base short, with 17 bases between. This CDR3 comprises 16 residues. Germline V gene data show CDR1 as SEHNR and CDR2 as FQNEAQ (reference sequence). The CDR3 is CASSPVGRRINYGYTF. The CDR3 nucleotides are TGTGCCAGCAGCCCGGTGGGCAGGAGAATTAACTATGGCTACACCTTC.

The rearrangement links TRBV5-5 to TRBJ2-7; D is possibly TRBD2 (5 bases). The V and J ends lost 4 bases and 3 bases respectively, with 14 bases between them. This CDR3 is 14 amino acids long. Germline-derived CDR1 and CDR2 are SGHKS and YYEKEE (reference sequence). CDR3 protein: CASSGGLPCYEQYF. Written as DNA, the CDR3 is TGTGCCAGCAGCGGCGGGCTACCCTGCTACGAGCAGTACTTC.

This clonotype came up a few times. The rearrangement links TRBV10-2 to TRBJ2-1, with 10 bases aligning to TRBD2. Germline-derived CDR1 and CDR2 are WSHSY and SAAADI. The trim removed 8 bases at V and 8 bases at J, leaving 15 bases unmatched. This CDR3 is built from 16 residues. DNA for the CDR3: TGCGCCAGCGGGGGTTACGAGCGGGGGGGCTCTTATGAGCAGTTCTTC. Its translation is CASGGYERGGSYEQFF.

This clonotype was detected many times. The V call is TRBV21-1, the J call TRBJ2-5; TRBD1, the D gene given by the table, was not confirmed from the DNA. TRBV21-1 is termed a pseudogene. This CDR3 comprises 15 residues. As DNA, the CDR3 is TGTGCCAGCAGAGAAAAGCTCCCAAGGGGGGAGACCCAGTACTTC. Its translation is CASREKLPRGETQYF.

The chain uses TRBV7-3 and TRBJ2-3; the D gene is possibly TRBD1 (6 bases). Trimming removed 3 bases from V and 2 bases from J, with 12 bases in between. This CDR3 region has 15 residues. Germline V CDR1 and CDR2: SGHTA, FQGTGA. CDR3 residues: CASSFVGANTDTQYF. The CDR3 coding sequence is TGTGCCAGCAGCTTTGTGGGGGCGAACACAGATACGCAGTATTTT.

This clonotype has just a few counts. CDR3 amino acids: CASSLRDRGFHEQYF. CDR3 DNA: TGTGCCAGCTCACTGAGGGACAGGGGTTTCCACGAGCAGTACTTC. This rearrangement joins TRBV18 to TRBJ2-7; 10 bases line up with TRBD1. CDR1 and CDR2 (germline): KGHSH, LQKENI. With V trimmed by 4 bases and J by 5 bases, 8 bases remained unmatched. CDR3 length equals 15 residues.

CDR3 DNA: TGTGCCAGCAGCCAGAATAGCCTTGGAAACACCATATATTTT. It encodes CASSQNSLGNTIYF. The rearrangement links TRBV9 to TRBJ1-3; D call uncertain. Germline CDR1 is SGDLS and CDR2 is YYNGEE. The CDR3 sequence is 14 residues long. Trimming left V 4 bases short and J 3 bases short, with 11 bases between.

This chain connects TRBV4-1 to TRBJ2-3; 12 bases are a match to TRBD2. The CDR3 loop spans 21 amino acids. J lost 2 bases, V lost 4 bases, and 19 bases had no gene match. The germline gives CDR1 MGHRA, CDR2 YSYEKL. CDR3 coding DNA: TGCGCCAGCAGCCGAAGTCGCTTACTAGCGGGGGGTCCTTACTTCACAGATACGCAGTATTTT. It is translated as CASSRSRLLAGGPYFTDTQYF.

The chain recombines TRBV7-9 with TRBJ2-5; D possibly matches TRBD1 or TRBD2 (5 bases each). V lost 6 bases, J lost 2 bases, and 16 bases lay in between. This CDR3 region has 15 residues. Germline-derived CDR1 and CDR2 are SEHNR and FQNEAQ (reference sequence). CDR3 sequence (DNA): TGTGCCAGCAGGCCGTGGGGGAGTCTTCAAGAGACCCAGTACTTC. Translated, it gives CASRPWGSLQETQYF.

This clonotype was detected many times. The chain is built from TRBV29-1 and TRBJ2-7; weak D call: TRBD1 (6 bases). CDR1 and CDR2 from the germline V gene are SQVTM and ANQGSEA. The ends were cut back, 8 bases at V and 1 base at J, with 15 bases in the middle. The CDR3 extends over 13 amino acids. DNA for the CDR3: TGCAGCTATTACAGGGAAGATTCCTACGAGCAGTACTTC. This codes for CSYYREDSYEQYF.

This clonotype was picked up a small number of times. V is TRBV11-2 and J is TRBJ2-7; 8 positions agree with TRBD2. Germline CDR1 is SGHAT and CDR2 is FQNNGV. J lost 7 bases, V lost 2 bases, and 10 bases had no gene match. This CDR3 spans 15 amino acids. CDR3 sequence: CASSLTPGGAREQYF. The CDR3 DNA is TGTGCCAGCAGCTTAACGCCCGGGGGGGCAAGGGAGCAGTACTTC.

This clonotype appeared many times. The genes are TRBV7-3 and TRBJ2-1; 7 bases line up with TRBD2. With V trimmed by 5 bases and J by 6 bases, 10 bases remained unmatched. This CDR3 is built from 15 residues. The germline gives CDR1 SGHTA, CDR2 FQGTGA. Here the CDR3 DNA reads TGTGCCAGCAGCCAGGCTACTAGCGTTAGCAATGAGCAGTTCTTC. It yields the protein CASSQATSVSNEQFF.

The rearrangement uses TRBV6-1 and TRBJ2-1; 8 nucleotides line up with TRBD2. Germline V gene data show CDR1 as MNHNS and CDR2 as SASEGT. The junction had 17 bases not matched to a gene; V was cut back by 7 bases and J by 9 bases. The CDR3 sequence is 16 residues long. Written as DNA, the CDR3 is TGTGCCAGCATCAGGACAGCGGGGGTTAAGAAGAGTGAGCAGTTCTTC. Protein sequence: CASIRTAGVKKSEQFF.

Only a few counts were recorded for this clonotype. The chain joins TRBV19 to TRBJ2-6; D is undetermined. CDR1 LNHDA and CDR2 SQIVND come from the germline V gene (reference sequence). With 2 bases removed from V and 0 bases from J, the gap between germline ends came to 11 bases. This CDR3 comprises 17 residues. The DNA of the CDR3 is TGTGCCAGTAGTATACCTCAAGCCAGCTCTGGGGCCAACGTCCTGACTTTC. It translates to CASSIPQASSGANVLTF.

This clonotype was detected many times. The chain uses TRBV13 and TRBJ2-7; 7 bases match TRBD1. CDR1 and CDR2 (germline): PRHDT, FYEKMQ (reference sequence). Unmatched junction bases numbered 7, after V lost 5 bases and J lost 0 bases. The CDR3 sequence is 15 residues long. The CDR3 DNA sequence: TGTGCCAGCAGCCCTCAGGGACAGCGCTCCTACGAGCAGTACGTC. This sequence encodes CASSPQGQRSYEQYV.

The chain couples TRBV7-8 to TRBJ2-5; the D gene is possibly TRBD2 (6 bases). This CDR3 region has 12 residues. Germline-derived CDR1 and CDR2 are SGHVS and FQNEAQ. V was cut by 9 bases and J by 5 bases, with 13 bases left in between. CDR3 protein: CASRGTAETQYF. In DNA form, the CDR3 reads TGTGCCAGTCGGGGGACCGCTGAGACCCAGTACTTC.

This clonotype was found many times. The chain employs TRBV7-2 and TRBJ1-3, with unresolved D. CDR3 length equals 15 residues. The V gene's germline CDR1 is SGHTA and CDR2 FQGNSA. The V and J ends lost 5 bases and 1 base respectively, with 12 bases between them. The CDR3 DNA sequence: TGTGCCAGCAGCCTCTTAAATTGGTCTGGAAACACCATATATTTT. This codes for CASSLLNWSGNTIYF. Full variable domain (outside the CDR3, taken from reference TRBV7-2 and TRBJ1-3): GAGVSQSPSNKVTEKGKDVELRCDPISGHTALYWYRQSLGQGLEFLIYFQGNSAPDKSGLPSDRFSAERTGGSVSTLTIQRTQQEDSAVYLCASSLLNWSGNTIYFGEGSWLTVV.

A few counts support this clonotype. The rearrangement joins TRBV5-6 to TRBJ2-7; no firm D call. CDR3 length: 14 amino acids. Per the germline V gene, CDR1 is SGHDT and CDR2 is YYEEEE. Trimming pared 4 bases from V and 0 bases from J, leaving 11 bases between. The CDR3 DNA follows: TGTGCCAGCAGCCAAAGCCTTAGCTCCTACGAGCAGTACTTC. Translated, it gives CASSQSLSSYEQYF.

At least ten counts were recorded for this clonotype. The V and J genes are TRBV7-9 and TRBJ2-3, with D possibly being TRBD1 or TRBD2 (5 bases each). This CDR3 has 16 residues. V dropped 2 bases and J dropped 1 base, with 13 bases sitting between them. In germline, CDR1 is SEHNR, CDR2 FQNEAQ (reference sequence). CDR3 protein: CASSLWGIGGTDTQYF. Here the CDR3 DNA reads TGTGCCAGCAGCTTATGGGGGATTGGAGGCACAGATACGCAGTATTTT.

In this sample, this clonotype turned up many times. V usage is TRBV25-1 and J usage is TRBJ1-5; maybe TRBD1 (5 bases). In germline, CDR1 is MGHDK, CDR2 SYGVNS. The CDR3 runs 19 residues. V was cut by 1 base and J by 1 base, with 20 bases left in between. For the CDR3, the DNA is TGTGCCAGCAGTGAATCACCCCCAACCCCCCCAGGGAGCAATCAGCCCCAGCATTTT. Its protein is CASSESPPTPPGSNQPQHF.

The genes are TRBV6-5 and TRBJ1-1, with D maybe TRBD1 (6 bases). CDR3 length: 14 amino acids. The V gene's germline CDR1 is MNHEY and CDR2 SVGAGI. V was cut by 7 bases and J by 3 bases, with 15 bases left in between. The CDR3 loop reads CASTNRPGDTEAFF. CDR3 bases: TGTGCCAGCACCAACCGTCCAGGGGACACTGAAGCTTTCTTT.

Of note for this clonotype: A much more abundant neighbour one base away suggests this may be a read error. The V call is TRBV6-2 or TRBV6-3, the J call TRBJ1-5; the D gene is possibly TRBD1 (6 bases). CDR1 is MNHEY and CDR2 is SVGEGT in the germline V gene. This CDR3 has 15 amino acids. Here the CDR3 DNA reads TGTGCCAGCAGCTGGGACGATGGGGGCAAACAGCCCCAGCATTTT. Translation gives CASSWDDGGKQPQHF.

This clonotype was counted at least ten times. The chain combines TRBV29-1 with TRBJ1-2; D unclear. V shed 2 bases and J shed 2 bases, with 18 bases lying between them. CDR3 length: 16 residues. Germline CDR1 reads SQVTM; CDR2 reads ANQGSEA. The CDR3, as DNA: TGCAGCGTTGAAAGAGCGAGCCAGCACCTCAACTATGGCTACACCTTC. Amino acid sequence: CSVERASQHLNYGYTF.

The chain joins TRBV28 to TRBJ2-1; 9 nucleotides agree with TRBD2. This CDR3 region has 15 residues. Per the germline V gene, CDR1 is MDHEN and CDR2 is SYDVKM. The ends lost 6 bases at V and 6 bases at J; junction bases unmatched: 9. CDR3 sequence: CASRVRGGLSNEQFF. The CDR3 DNA reads TGTGCCAGCAGGGTGCGGGGGGGCCTTTCCAATGAGCAGTTCTTC.

The chain has TRBV28 and TRBJ1-1; D not certain. Trimming took 8 bases from V and 2 from J, leaving 15 bases between them. Germline V gives CDR1 MDHEN, CDR2 SYDVKM. The CDR3 has 14 residues. In nucleotides, the CDR3 is TGTGCCAGCGCCCGGAGAACGGTTAACACTGAAGCTTTCTTT. It yields the protein CASARRTVNTEAFF.

This clonotype came up a few times. The gene calls are TRBV12-3 or TRBV12-4 and TRBJ2-3; 7 bases agree with TRBD2. This CDR3 is built from 15 residues. V lost 8 bases, J lost 1 base, and 9 bases stayed unmatched. The DNA of the CDR3 is TGTGCCAGCTCCTTGGGGGGGGGACGCACAGATACGCAGTATTTT. Its protein product is CASSLGGGRTDTQYF.